Each of the 30 T cell receptor beta chains below was sequenced from the same sample in a study of PD-1 blockade in classical Hodgkin lymphoma. Sequenced by immunoSEQ multiplex PCR; TCRdb stores in-frame clones only, minus some. The data hold under 6,500 clones, with roughly 90% observed a single time. Described time point: newly diagnosed, previously untreated cHL patient sample. From thawed PBMCs, CD8+ T cells were isolated by magnetic negative selection. Sequences were obtained from CD8+ T cells from blood. Source of these receptors: a human donor with classical Hodgkin lymphoma.

The CDR3 region has the DNA TGTGCCAGCAGCTTGGGGGTGGATCAGCCCCAGCATTTT. It is translated as CASSLGVDQPQHF. The rearrangement uses TRBV5-6 and TRBJ1-5; D not resolved. The germline V and J ends were trimmed by 0 bases and 5 bases, with 6 bases remaining between them. There are 13 residues in the CDR3. Germline V gene sequence: CDR1 SGHDT, CDR2 YYEEEE.

The chain combines TRBV25-1 with TRBJ2-1; D is undetermined. The CDR3 consists of 16 residues. Trimming pared 2 bases from V and 4 bases from J, leaving 15 bases between. Per the germline V gene, CDR1 is MGHDK and CDR2 is SYGVNS. The CDR3 coding sequence is TGTGCCAGCAGTGAACGACCTCGGACGGAATACAATGAGCAGTTCTTC. Its translation: CASSERPRTEYNEQFF. Looking up the rest from reference TRBV25-1 and TRBJ2-1 gives the full variable domain: EADIYQTPRYLVIGTGKKITLECSQTMGHDKMYWYQQDPGMELHLIHYSYGVNSTEKGDLSSESTVSRIRTEHFPLTLESARPSHTSQYLCASSERPRTEYNEQFFGPGTRLTVL.

This chain joins TRBV5-5 and TRBJ1-1; no firm D call. Germline values: CDR1 SGHKS, CDR2 YYEKEE (reference sequence). V shed 2 bases and J shed 4 bases, with 12 bases lying between them. The CDR3 extends over 14 amino acids. The CDR3 DNA reads TGTGCCAGCAGCTTCACCCTGTTTGGCACTGAAGCTTTCTTT. The encoded protein is CASSFTLFGTEAFF.

The V gene is TRBV5-6, the J gene TRBJ1-1; 9 bases are a match to TRBD1. The CDR3 has 15 amino acids. Looked up from germline, CDR1 is SGHDT and CDR2 is YYEEEE. Trimming took 4 bases from V and 2 from J; bases not matched to a gene: 6. The CDR3 is CASSPNRGPNTEAFF. Here the CDR3 DNA reads TGTGCCAGCAGCCCTAACAGGGGGCCAAACACTGAAGCTTTCTTT.

DNA of the CDR3: TGTGCCAGCAGCCAAGTCACGGGTCACACAGATACGCAGTATTTT. As protein: CASSQVTGHTDTQYF. The V gene is TRBV4-2, the J gene TRBJ2-3, with D uncertain. From germline, CDR1 is LGHNA and CDR2 YNFKEQ. This CDR3 is 15 amino acids long. V lost 1 base and J lost 2, with 10 bases in between.

The chain recombines TRBV19 with TRBJ2-3, with D unclear. Germline V gene sequence: CDR1 LNHDA, CDR2 SQIVND (reference sequence). Trimming took 2 bases from V and 2 from J, leaving 8 bases between them. This CDR3 comprises 14 residues. The CDR3 reads CASSILGPTDTQYF. The DNA of the CDR3 is TGTGCCAGTAGTATATTAGGACCCACAGATACGCAGTATTTT.

The gene calls are TRBV6-6 and TRBJ2-7; TRBD2 might be the D (5 bases). There are 14 residues in the CDR3. V was clipped by 5 bases and J by 0 bases, with 11 bases between them. Looked up from germline, CDR1 is MNHNY and CDR2 is SVGAGI (reference sequence). CDR3 bases: TGTGCCAGCAGTCGGACTGAGAGCTCCTACGAGCAGTACTTC. Translated: CASSRTESSYEQYF.

This CDR3 reads CASSLRDRDRGRNEQFF. CDR3 coding DNA: TGTGCCAGCAGCTTGCGGGACCGGGACAGGGGTAGAAATGAGCAGTTCTTC. The rearrangement uses TRBV5-6 and TRBJ2-1, with 10 nucleotides matching TRBD1. The CDR3 is 17 amino acids. With V trimmed by 1 base and J by 7 bases, 11 bases remained unmatched. Germline assignment: CDR1 SGHDT and CDR2 YYEEEE.

The rearrangement links TRBV18 to TRBJ1-3; no clear D. Trimming shortened V by 5 bases and J by 0 bases, and 29 bases separated the two germline ends. The CDR3 spans 21 residues. CDR1 KGHSH and CDR2 LQKENI come from the germline V gene. CDR3 protein: CASSETTFGSLAKHSGNTIYF. The CDR3 bases are TGTGCCAGCTCAGAAACTACTTTCGGGTCCCTAGCGAAACACTCTGGAAACACCATATATTTT. Full variable domain (outside the CDR3, taken from reference TRBV18 and TRBJ1-3): NAGVMQNPRHLVRRRGQEARLRCSPMKGHSHVYWYRQLPEEGLKFMVYLQKENIIDESGMPKERFSAEFPKEGPSILRIQQVVRGDSAAYFCASSETTFGSLAKHSGNTIYFGEGSWLTVV.

This chain links TRBV25-1 with TRBJ2-4; 14 bases fit TRBD2. The CDR3 loop spans 16 amino acids. J gave up 8 bases and V 4 bases, and 7 bases lay outside the gene matches. Germline-derived CDR1 and CDR2 are MGHDK and SYGVNS. The CDR3, as DNA: TGTGCCAGCAGTGGTCCCGGGACTAGCGGGAGTGACATTCAGTACTTC. Residues: CASSGPGTSGSDIQYF. Looking up the rest from reference TRBV25-1 and TRBJ2-4 gives the full variable domain: EADIYQTPRYLVIGTGKKITLECSQTMGHDKMYWYQQDPGMELHLIHYSYGVNSTEKGDLSSESTVSRIRTEHFPLTLESARPSHTSQYLCASSGPGTSGSDIQYFGAGTRLSVL.

The chain combines TRBV19 with TRBJ1-5; 7 nucleotides match TRBD1. CDR1 is LNHDA, CDR2 SQIVND, per germline (reference sequence). V was pared by 6 bases and J by 0 bases, with 5 bases of the junction left unmatched. This CDR3 spans 15 amino acids. CDR3 protein: CASRFGTDSNQPQHF. The CDR3 DNA is TGTGCCAGTAGATTCGGGACAGATAGCAATCAGCCCCAGCATTTT.

The chain carries TRBV10-1 and TRBJ2-3, with TRBD1 matching over 7 bases. The CDR3 spans 16 residues. V dropped 1 base and J dropped 0; count of bases not matched to a gene: 4. Germline V gene data show CDR1 as WNHNN and CDR2 as SYGVQD (reference sequence). The CDR3 region is CASSEWDSSSTDTQYF. CDR3 DNA sequence: TGCGCCAGCAGTGAGTGGGACAGCTCTAGCACAGATACGCAGTATTTT.

This clone is medium-sized by share. The CDR3 is CASSPGTSSDEQFF. CDR3 nucleotides: TGTGCCAGCAGTCCCGGGACTAGCAGCGATGAGCAGTTCTTC. The rearrangement links TRBV6-4 to TRBJ2-1; 9 nucleotides line up with TRBD2. The CDR3 is 14 amino acids. J was trimmed by 8 bases and V by 5 bases; bases with no gene match: 7. The germline CDR1 and CDR2 sequences are MRHNA and SNTAGT.

This rearrangement joins TRBV5-4 to TRBJ1-2; D is ambiguous. The CDR3 consists of 16 residues. V was shortened by 4 bases and J by 0 bases, with 16 bases between the two germline ends. Germline V CDR1 and CDR2: SGHNT, YYREEE (reference sequence). The CDR3 nucleotides read TGTGCCAGCAGCGGCTTTTGGGCGAGAGCTAACTATGGCTACACCTTC. Translated: CASSGFWARANYGYTF. The full variable domain, with the rest looked up from reference TRBV5-4 and TRBJ1-2, is ETGVTQSPTHLIKTRGQQVTLRCSSQSGHNTVSWYQQALGQGPQFIFQYYREEENGRGNFPPRFSGLQFPNYSSELNVNALELDDSALYLCASSGFWARANYGYTFGSGTRLTVV.

The chain joins TRBV6-1 to TRBJ2-6; the D is unclear. The CDR3 has 15 amino acids. Trimming took off 0 bases at V and 1 base at J, with 4 bases between the two ends. Per germline, CDR1 MNHNS and CDR2 SASEGT. CDR3 in DNA: TGTGCCAGCAGTGAAGCGGGATCTGGGGCCAACGTCCTGACTTTC. Its protein is CASSEAGSGANVLTF.

This clone was recorded a few times. This chain links TRBV30 with TRBJ1-1, with 8 bases identical to TRBD1. Trimming took 4 bases from V and 2 from J; bases not matched to a gene: 0. In germline, CDR1 is GTSNPN, CDR2 SVGIG (reference sequence). This CDR3 is built from 12 residues. CDR3 sequence: CAWTGGNTEAFF. The DNA of the CDR3 is TGTGCCTGGACAGGGGGCAACACTGAAGCTTTCTTT.

The rearrangement uses TRBV28 and TRBJ2-2, with 9 bases that match TRBD1. The CDR3 is 15 residues long. Trimming at V came to 2 bases and at J to 3 bases, leaving 1 base not matched to a gene. The germline CDR1 and CDR2 sequences are MDHEN and SYDVKM. The CDR3 here is CASSLGDRDTGELFF. CDR3 DNA: TGTGCCAGCAGTTTAGGGGACAGGGACACCGGGGAGCTGTTTTTT.

The rearrangement joins TRBV4-1 to TRBJ2-5, with a weak D call TRBD2 (6 bases). Judging by the DNA end, TRBJ2-7 fits better; the J call may be wrong. The CDR3 length is 13 residues. Germline V gives CDR1 MGHRA, CDR2 YSYEKL. The CDR3 loop is CASSKLASYEQYF. For the CDR3, the DNA is TGCGCCAGCAGCAAACTAGCCTCCTACGAGCAGTACTTC.

The CDR3 nucleotides read TGTGCCAGCTCACCTGACTCCGACAGTCTGTCCTACGAGCAGTACTTC. Amino acid sequence: CASSPDSDSLSYEQYF. The rearrangement uses TRBV18 and TRBJ2-7; possible D gene TRBD1, 5 bases. The CDR3 spans 16 residues. Germline V gene data show CDR1 as KGHSH and CDR2 as LQKENI. Trimming cost V 3 bases and J 1 base, with 16 bases left between them.

The V gene is TRBV2, the J gene TRBJ2-1, with 8 bases lining up with TRBD2. The germline gives CDR1 SNHLY, CDR2 FYNNEI. Trimming at V came to 3 bases and at J to 0 bases, leaving 1 base not matched to a gene. This CDR3 spans 15 amino acids. This CDR3 reads CASSEAGGSYNEQFF. CDR3 coding DNA: TGTGCCAGCAGTGAGGCGGGGGGCTCCTACAATGAGCAGTTCTTC.

This clone has a single count. The chain carries TRBV27 and TRBJ1-2; 10 nucleotides match TRBD1. The CDR3 consists of 15 residues. With V trimmed by 5 bases and J by 5 bases, 8 bases remained unmatched. CDR1 is MNHEY, CDR2 SMNVEV, per germline (reference sequence). CDR3 nucleotide sequence: TGTGCCAGCAGTCTCAGGACAGGGGGGAGATATGGCTACACCTTC. Its protein is CASSLRTGGRYGYTF.

The CDR3 sequence: CASSEGLAGLYNEQFF. The CDR3, as DNA: TGTGCCAGCAGTGAAGGTTTAGCGGGCCTTTACAATGAGCAGTTCTTC. The chain couples TRBV6-1 to TRBJ2-1; TRBD2 aligns across 7 bases. Germline V CDR1 and CDR2: MNHNS, SASEGT. This CDR3 region has 16 residues. With V trimmed by 1 base and J by 4 bases, 7 bases remained unmatched.

This rearrangement joins TRBV30 to TRBJ1-5; weak D call: TRBD1 (6 bases). In germline, CDR1 is GTSNPN, CDR2 SVGIG (reference sequence). Trimming removed 4 bases at V and 2 bases at J, with 9 bases between. The CDR3 has 13 amino acids. CDR3 loop: CAWKGDGNQPQHF. Written as DNA, the CDR3 is TGTGCCTGGAAGGGGGACGGCAATCAGCCCCAGCATTTT.

The CDR3 region is CASSTKGGTSGGTDTQYF. The CDR3 DNA reads as TGTGCCAGCAGCACAAAGGGGGGGACTAGCGGGGGCACAGATACGCAGTATTTT. This chain joins TRBV25-1 and TRBJ2-3; the match to TRBD2 covers 13 bases. The trim removed 6 bases at V and 1 base at J, leaving 10 bases unmatched. This CDR3 has 18 residues. Germline V CDR1 and CDR2: MGHDK, SYGVNS.

The rearrangement uses TRBV13 and TRBJ1-1, with D possibly TRBD1 on 5 matching bases. V was trimmed by 4 bases and J by 3 bases, leaving 12 bases between them. The CDR3 runs to 14 residues. Germline V gene sequence: CDR1 PRHDT, CDR2 FYEKMQ (reference sequence). CDR3 in DNA: TGTGCCAGCAGCTCCCAGGGTTCGGACACTGAAGCTTTCTTT. It yields the protein CASSSQGSDTEAFF. Full variable domain (missing parts from reference TRBV13 and TRBJ1-1): AAGVIQSPRHLIKEKRETATLKCYPIPRHDTVYWYQQGPGQDPQFLISFYEKMQSDKGSIPDRFSAQQFSDYHSELNMSSLELGDSALYFCASSSQGSDTEAFFGQGTRLTVV.

The rearrangement joins TRBV5-1 to TRBJ2-2; 7 nucleotides match TRBD2. J gave up 1 base and V 0 bases, and 6 bases lay outside the gene matches. CDR3 size: 17 residues. Germline V gene lookup returns CDR1 SGHRS and CDR2 YFSETQ. The CDR3 loop reads CASSLAQSGMNTGELFF. The CDR3, as DNA: TGCGCCAGCAGCTTGGCCCAGAGCGGGATGAACACCGGGGAGCTGTTTTTT.

The rearrangement links TRBV6-4 to TRBJ2-6; perhaps D is TRBD1 or TRBD2 (5 bases each). The CDR3 is 16 amino acids. Per the germline V gene, CDR1 is MRHNA and CDR2 is SNTAGT. V lost 5 bases and J 13 bases, leaving 24 bases between the germline ends. DNA of the CDR3: TGTGCCAGCAGTACGAAGCCCCGGGACGGTCCTGAAGTCCTGACTTTC. Its translation is CASSTKPRDGPEVLTF.

The rearrangement links TRBV4-1 to TRBJ2-7; 13 bases line up with TRBD2. The length of the CDR3 is 15 residues. The germline CDR1 and CDR2 sequences are MGHRA and YSYEKL. V trimming: 8 bases; J trimming: 4 bases; junction bases outside the gene matches: 8. The CDR3 loop reads CASGARTSGSYEQYF. DNA for the CDR3: TGCGCCAGCGGGGCGCGGACTAGCGGGAGTTACGAGCAGTACTTC.

This rearrangement joins TRBV4-2 to TRBJ2-2; 11 bases agree with TRBD1. V lost 3 bases, J lost 7 bases, and 7 bases stayed unmatched. Germline V gene sequence: CDR1 LGHNA, CDR2 YNFKEQ. The CDR3 is made up of 16 amino acids. The CDR3 protein is CASSQPGQGDVGELFF. CDR3 coding DNA: TGTGCCAGCAGCCAGCCGGGACAGGGGGATGTCGGGGAGCTGTTTTTT.

The J gene is TRBJ2-7, the V gene TRBV6-1; D uncertain. The length of the CDR3 is 15 residues. V dropped 3 bases and J dropped 4 bases, with 16 bases sitting between them. Germline V gene data show CDR1 as MNHNS and CDR2 as SASEGT. The CDR3: CASSERPNTPYEQYF. The CDR3 bases are TGTGCCAGCAGTGAGAGACCTAACACACCTTACGAGCAGTACTTC.